This is a list of T cell receptor beta chains from one sample in a study of T-cell reconstitution after alpha-beta-depleted transplantation in children. A single record per CDR3 protein comes from TCRdb applying MiXCR to the PCR reads. The sample consists of around 270,000 distinct CDR3 sequences, roughly 8.2% of them appearing once. This material consisted of peripheral blood, taken 360 days after TCRalphabeta/CD19-depleted stem cell transplant. The origin of the receptors is a female patient aged 2 to 10 who had a stem cell transplant for Fanconi anemia, so the T cells may come from the graft donor. The CDR3 runs from the conserved cysteine through the conserved F or W. D genes are given only for firm matches. Only some rows state a clone size, as once, few, many or a class for expanded clones.

j_gene: TRBJ2-7
abundance: many
d_gene: TRBD2
len: 15
v_gene: TRBV20-1
CDR3nt: TGCAGTGCGAGGGGACTAGCGGGGGACTCCTACGAGCAGTACTTC
CDR3aa: CSARGLAGDSYEQYF

j_gene: TRBJ1-1
abundance: many
d_gene: TRBD1
len: 13
v_gene: TRBV12-3/TRBV12-4
CDR3nt: TGTGCCAGCAGCCCGACAGGGGGGAGTCGAGCTTTCTTT
CDR3aa: CASSPTGGSRAFF

j_gene: TRBJ1-5
abundance: few
d_gene: TRBD1
len: 16
v_gene: TRBV6-5
CDR3nt: TGTGCCAGCAGTTACGCCGGGACAGGGATTGTTCAGCCCCAGCATTTT
CDR3aa: CASSYAGTGIVQPQHF

j_gene: TRBJ2-3
abundance: .
d_gene: TRBD1
len: 15
v_gene: TRBV20-1
CDR3nt: TGCAGTGCTAGATCCTGGACAGGCTTCACAGATACGCAGTATTTT
CDR3aa: CSARSWTGFTDTQYF

j_gene: TRBJ2-1
abundance: .
d_gene: .
len: 15
v_gene: TRBV7-6
CDR3nt: TGTGCCAGCAGCTGGACAGAGAGCTCCTACAATGAGCAGTTCTTC
CDR3aa: CASSWTESSYNEQFF

j_gene: TRBJ1-5
abundance: .
d_gene: .
len: 13
v_gene: TRBV19
CDR3nt: TGTGCCCATAAAACAGGCCTCAATCAGCCCCAGCATTTT
CDR3aa: CAHKTGLNQPQHF

j_gene: TRBJ1-5
abundance: .
d_gene: .
len: 15
v_gene: TRBV4-3
CDR3nt: TGCGCCAGCAGCCAAGGGGCGGGTAGCAATCAGCCCCAGCATTTT
CDR3aa: CASSQGAGSNQPQHF

j_gene: TRBJ2-7
abundance: many
d_gene: TRBD2
len: 16
v_gene: TRBV7-2
CDR3nt: TGTGCCAGCAGCTTAAACGCCAGACTAGCCCCCTACGAGCAGTACTTC
CDR3aa: CASSLNARLAPYEQYF

j_gene: TRBJ2-5
abundance: many
d_gene: TRBD2
len: 15
v_gene: TRBV5-6
CDR3nt: TGTGCCAGCAGCTTCAAACTAGCGGTCGGGGAGACCCAGTACTTC
CDR3aa: CASSFKLAVGETQYF

j_gene: TRBJ2-5
abundance: many
d_gene: TRBD1
len: 15
v_gene: TRBV4-2
CDR3nt: TGTGCCAGCAGCCAAGATACAGGGGCCGGCGAGACCCAGTACTTC
CDR3aa: CASSQDTGAGETQYF

j_gene: TRBJ2-1
abundance: many
d_gene: .
len: 16
v_gene: TRBV14
CDR3nt: TGTGCCAGCAGCGAACAACCTAGCTACCCCTACAATGAGCAGTTCTTC
CDR3aa: CASSEQPSYPYNEQFF

j_gene: TRBJ2-1
abundance: many
d_gene: TRBD2
len: 14
v_gene: TRBV3-1
CDR3nt: TGTGCCAGCTGTTCTTCGACTAGCTTAAATGAGCAGTTCTTC
CDR3aa: CASCSSTSLNEQFF

j_gene: TRBJ2-1
abundance: .
d_gene: .
len: 15
v_gene: TRBV12-3/TRBV12-4
CDR3nt: TGTGCCAGCAGTTTTTCCCGGACAGCTTCCCGGGGGCAGTTCTTC
CDR3aa: CASSFSRTASRGQFF

j_gene: TRBJ1-2
abundance: many
d_gene: .
len: 14
v_gene: TRBV12-3/TRBV12-4
CDR3nt: TGTGCCAGCAGTTTAAAGGGGCGAGGGTATGGCTACACCTTC
CDR3aa: CASSLKGRGYGYTF

j_gene: TRBJ2-5
abundance: many
d_gene: .
len: 13
v_gene: TRBV7-2
CDR3nt: TGTGCCAGCAGCTTGATTAAGGGGGAGACCCAGTACTTC
CDR3aa: CASSLIKGETQYF

j_gene: TRBJ1-2
abundance: many
d_gene: .
len: 13
v_gene: TRBV6-5
CDR3nt: TGTGCCAGCAGTTACTACCGGAGTTATGGCTACACCTTC
CDR3aa: CASSYYRSYGYTF

j_gene: TRBJ1-2
abundance: .
d_gene: .
len: 16
v_gene: TRBV7-6
CDR3nt: TGTGCCAGCAGCTCCGGAGGGGTAGGACCATCTTTCGGCTACACCTTC
CDR3aa: CASSSGGVGPSFGYTF

j_gene: TRBJ2-7
abundance: many
d_gene: .
len: 14
v_gene: TRBV7-2
CDR3nt: TGTGCCAGCAGCTTACTAGCTTACGCCTACGAGCAGTACTTC
CDR3aa: CASSLLAYAYEQYF

j_gene: TRBJ2-7
abundance: .
d_gene: .
len: 14
v_gene: TRBV28
CDR3nt: TGTGCCAGCAGTTTATGGACCCGTTATTACGAGCAGTACTTC
CDR3aa: CASSLWTRYYEQYF

j_gene: TRBJ1-2
abundance: many
d_gene: TRBD1
len: 14
v_gene: TRBV12-3/TRBV12-4
CDR3nt: TGTGCCAGCAGCGGACAGGGGAGAGGGTATGGCTACACCTTC
CDR3aa: CASSGQGRGYGYTF

j_gene: TRBJ1-1
abundance: many
d_gene: .
len: 14
v_gene: TRBV5-1
CDR3nt: TGCGCCAGCAGCTTGGAGGTGAGGGAGACTGAAGCTTTCTTT
CDR3aa: CASSLEVRETEAFF

j_gene: TRBJ2-7
abundance: few
d_gene: .
len: 15
v_gene: TRBV3-1
CDR3nt: TGTGCCAGCAGCCAGGGAAGCCCAAGCCTCTACGAGCAGTACTTC
CDR3aa: CASSQGSPSLYEQYF

j_gene: TRBJ2-3
abundance: .
d_gene: TRBD2
len: 16
v_gene: TRBV30
CDR3nt: TGTGCCTGGAGTTGGCGGGGGGGTTGGGGCACAGATACGCAGTATTTT
CDR3aa: CAWSWRGGWGTDTQYF